The 27 T cell receptor beta chains given below trace back to one sample, sequenced in a study of radiotherapy plus CTLA-4 blockade in lung cancer (dated 2018 in TCRdb). Receptor amplification or capture employed the immunoSEQ multiplex PCR assay. TCRdb's version of the immuneACCESS table is confined to in-frame rearrangements and falls short of the full clone set. An unresolved V gene accounts for under half of the shortfall where checked; the remainder is of unknown origin. The sample table lists approximately 80,000 clones, about four fifths of them with a count of one. The ten largest clonotypes hold roughly 0.87% of the sample. This specimen consisted of peripheral blood, obtained from a patient treated with radiotherapy plus ipilimumab. These receptors were taken from a human donor with non-small cell lung cancer who had stable disease on radiotherapy plus ipilimumab.

J is TRBJ2-2 and V is TRBV4-1; TRBD1 agrees at 7 bases. The ends lost 2 bases at V and 4 bases at J; junction bases unmatched: 13. The CDR3 totals 18 residues. CDR1 and CDR2 from the germline V gene are MGHRA and YSYEKL. The CDR3 DNA reads TGCGCCAGCAGCCAAAGGGGGCGTACAGGGGAGAGCACCGGGGAGCTGTTTTTT. Translating it yields CASSQRGRTGESTGELFF.

The rearrangement uses TRBV6-1 and TRBJ1-6; D not resolved. With 4 bases removed from V and 0 bases from J, the gap between germline ends came to 10 bases. CDR3 length: 16 amino acids. Germline CDR1 reads MNHNS; CDR2 reads SASEGT. The CDR3: CASSVFSSSYNSPLHF. In DNA form, the CDR3 reads TGTGCCAGCAGTGTTTTCAGCAGCTCCTATAATTCACCCCTCCACTTT.

The chain joins TRBV21-1 to TRBJ2-3; the table's D call TRBD1 went unverified against the DNA. TRBV21-1 is termed a pseudogene. This CDR3 spans 18 amino acids. As DNA, the CDR3 is TGTGCCAGCAGCAAGGGACAGGGATGCGCTAGAGACACAGATACGCAGTATTTT. The encoded protein is CASSKGQGCARDTDTQYF.

The rearrangement joins TRBV28 to TRBJ2-1; 9 nucleotides agree with TRBD2. V shed 3 bases, J shed 5 bases, and the junction held 5 bases outside the gene matches. The CDR3 length is 15 residues. Germline CDR1 MDHEN, CDR2 SYDVKM. CDR3 DNA sequence: TGTGCCAGCAGTTTTGCGGGAGGGCCGCACAATGAGCAGTTCTTC. Encoded protein: CASSFAGGPHNEQFF.

This clone was seen just once. The V and J genes are TRBV5-4 and TRBJ2-5; TRBD2 agrees at 8 bases. The V and J ends lost 4 bases and 4 bases, in that order; junction bases with no gene match: 9. Germline V lookup: CDR1 SGHNT, CDR2 YYREEE (reference sequence). The CDR3 loop spans 15 amino acids. Here the CDR3 reads CASSLGSLAGETQYF. Here the CDR3 DNA reads TGTGCCAGCAGCCTGGGGAGCCTAGCGGGAGAGACCCAGTACTTC.

The rearrangement joins TRBV7-8 to TRBJ2-3, with TRBD2 identical over 8 bases. There are 17 residues in the CDR3. The germline CDR1 and CDR2 sequences are SGHVS and FQNEAQ. With V trimmed by 3 bases and J by 0 bases, 8 bases remained unmatched. The chain's CDR3 is CASSFEAGARSTDTQYF. CDR3 in DNA: TGTGCCAGCAGCTTCGAAGCGGGGGCCAGGAGCACAGATACGCAGTATTTT.

This chain connects TRBV2 to TRBJ2-2; 7 bases are a match to TRBD2. CDR1 is SNHLY, CDR2 FYNNEI, per germline. V shed 1 base, J shed 1 base, and the junction held 3 bases outside the gene matches. This CDR3 contains 16 residues. The CDR3 DNA reads as TGTGCCAGCAGTGAAGAGCAGCGGGGGAACACCGGGGAGCTGTTTTTT. Its translation: CASSEEQRGNTGELFF.

This clone was counted between two and nine times. This chain connects TRBV5-4 to TRBJ1-6; 8 bases are shared with TRBD1. The germline V gene encodes CDR1 SGHNT and CDR2 YYREEE (reference sequence). The CDR3 is made up of 14 amino acids. V gave up 7 bases and J gave up 5 bases; unmatched junction bases: 5. The DNA for the CDR3 is TGTGCCAGCGGAATGACAGGGGATAATTCACCCCTCCACTTT. It encodes CASGMTGDNSPLHF.

On this clone: Other DNA sequences in this specimen translate into the identical CDR3. The gene calls are TRBV9 and TRBJ1-5, with a weak D call TRBD1 (6 bases). Germline V gives CDR1 SGDLS, CDR2 YYNGEE. CDR3 length: 15 residues. Trimming took 2 bases from V and 7 from J, leaving 16 bases between them. CDR3 residues: CASSVGGGLGQPQHF. CDR3 DNA: TGTGCCAGCAGCGTCGGCGGGGGGCTAGGACAGCCCCAGCATTTT.

This clone was found a few times. The CDR3 DNA is TGCGCCAGCAGCGCCTCCGGGACAGGCACTTACGAGCAGTACTTC. It yields the protein CASSASGTGTYEQYF. The rearrangement links TRBV5-1 to TRBJ2-7; 8 bases fit TRBD1. V lost 4 bases, J lost 4 bases, and 10 bases stayed unmatched. Germline V gene data show CDR1 as SGHRS and CDR2 as YFSETQ. CDR3 size: 15 residues.

The V and J genes are TRBV7-6 and TRBJ2-7, with D perhaps being TRBD1 or TRBD2 (5 bases each). Trimming pared 2 bases from V and 2 bases from J, leaving 22 bases between. This CDR3 region has 18 residues. Germline V gene data show CDR1 as SGHVS and CDR2 as FNYEAQ. For the CDR3, the DNA is TGTGCCAGCAGCTTAAGGGGAGAAATGGGGCAGGGAGCCTACGAGCAGTACTTC. Translated, it gives CASSLRGEMGQGAYEQYF.

The chain combines TRBV20-1 with TRBJ1-1; D gene uncertain. CDR3 length: 11 residues. The V and J ends lost 5 bases and 2 bases respectively, with 6 bases between them. Germline CDR1 DFQATT, CDR2 SNEGSKA (reference sequence). The CDR3 DNA follows: TGCAGTGCTTTGATCAACACTGAAGCTTTCTTT. It translates to CSALINTEAFF.

V is TRBV27 and J is TRBJ2-2, with 10 bases matching TRBD2. The germline V gene encodes CDR1 MNHEY and CDR2 SMNVEV (reference sequence). V lost 1 base, J lost 3 bases, and 14 bases stayed unmatched. CDR3 length: 20 residues. The CDR3 region is CASSLYPPSGRAWDTGELFF. DNA of the CDR3: TGTGCCAGCAGTTTATACCCCCCCAGCGGGAGGGCCTGGGACACCGGGGAGCTGTTTTTT.

This chain uses TRBV6-1 with TRBJ2-5; 7 nucleotides match TRBD1. Germline V gives CDR1 MNHNS, CDR2 SASEGT. This CDR3 is 13 amino acids long. The V and J ends lost 6 bases and 1 base, in that order; junction bases with no gene match: 2. The CDR3 DNA is TGTGCCAGCAGGGGACAGATCCAAGAGACCCAGTACTTC. It is translated as CASRGQIQETQYF.

J is TRBJ2-2 and V is TRBV27; 7 bases agree with TRBD2. Trimming cost V 1 base and J 6 bases; bases outside gene matches: 8. The CDR3 is made up of 16 amino acids. Germline V gene sequence: CDR1 MNHEY, CDR2 SMNVEV (reference sequence). The CDR3 DNA is TGTGCCAGCAGTTTATTGGCGGGGGAAGCCTCCGGGGAGCTGTTTTTT. Amino acid sequence: CASSLLAGEASGELFF.

Notes on this clone: An end of the junction differs from the germline gene, which may be a read error. The chain combines TRBV7-7 with TRBJ1-1; D may be TRBD1 (5 bases). The CDR3 covers 14 residues. Germline CDR1 reads SSHAT; CDR2 reads FNYEAQ (reference sequence). The CDR3 loop is CASSSRVQNTEAFF. Here the CDR3 DNA reads TGTGCTAGCAGCTCCAGGGTTCAAAACACTGAAGCTTTCTTT.

This chain links TRBV2 with TRBJ1-4, with TRBD1 identical over 8 bases. V was clipped by 10 bases and J by 0 bases; unmatched bases: 28. CDR1 and CDR2 (germline): SNHLY, FYNNEI. This CDR3 comprises 22 residues. The CDR3 reads CAIQGGEDRDSVGLATNEKLFF. The CDR3 DNA reads as TGTGCCATCCAAGGGGGAGAGGACAGGGACTCAGTCGGGCTTGCAACTAATGAAAAACTGTTTTTT.

The V gene is TRBV9, the J gene TRBJ2-7, with D perhaps matching TRBD2 (5 bases). This CDR3 is 13 amino acids long. Between the trimmed V and J ends, which lost 3 bases and 1 base, there was a span of 8 bases. Germline CDR1 and CDR2: SGDLS and YYNGEE. CDR3 nucleotide sequence: TGTGCCAGCAGCGATGGACTTTCCTACGAGCAGTACTTC. It translates to CASSDGLSYEQYF.

The J gene is TRBJ2-1, the V gene TRBV28; D could derive from TRBD1 or TRBD2 (5 bases each). The CDR3 contains 12 residues. CDR1 is MDHEN and CDR2 is SYDVKM in the germline V gene. Trimming stripped 4 bases from V and 10 bases from J, with 11 bases between. In DNA form, the CDR3 reads TGTGCCAGCAGTTCTCTGAGGGACGAGCAGTTCTTC. Protein sequence: CASSSLRDEQFF.

The V call is TRBV10-1, the J call TRBJ2-7; TRBD2 matches 8 bases. The CDR3 totals 14 residues. V lost 0 bases to trimming and J lost 2 bases; unmatched junction nucleotides: 0. The germline CDR1 and CDR2 sequences are WNHNN and SYGVQD (reference sequence). The CDR3 region is CASSESGGAYEQYF. CDR3 sequence (DNA): TGCGCCAGCAGTGAGTCCGGGGGGGCCTACGAGCAGTACTTC.

This chain connects TRBV2 to TRBJ1-1; TRBD1 aligns across 7 bases. The CDR3 has 15 residues. V dropped 5 bases and J dropped 1; count of bases not matched to a gene: 7. The germline CDR1 and CDR2 sequences are SNHLY and FYNNEI. CDR3 sequence reads: CASSRQGLGNTEAFF. For the CDR3, the DNA is TGTGCCAGCAGTCGACAGGGATTAGGGAACACTGAAGCTTTCTTT.

V and J are TRBV10-3 and TRBJ2-7; D may correspond to TRBD1 or TRBD2 (5 bases each). Germline lookup yields CDR1 ENHRY and CDR2 SYGVKD. There are 15 residues in the CDR3. V dropped 3 bases and J dropped 6 bases, with 18 bases sitting between them. The CDR3 sequence is CAISDPGRRSTEQYF. The CDR3 DNA follows: TGTGCCATCAGTGACCCGGGGCGCAGGTCCACCGAGCAGTACTTC.

The gene calls are TRBV30 and TRBJ2-5; possibly TRBD2 for D (7 bases). CDR3 size: 13 residues. Looked up from germline, CDR1 is GTSNPN and CDR2 is SVGIG (reference sequence). Trimming stripped 5 bases from V and 5 bases from J, with 15 bases between. CDR3 coding DNA: TGTGCCTGGGCCCGAAGGGGGGGGGAGACCCAGTACTTC. Protein product: CAWARRGGETQYF.

The chain links TRBV9 to TRBJ1-2; TRBD1 aligns across 7 bases. CDR3 length: 13 amino acids. The trim removed 2 bases at V and 8 bases at J, leaving 6 bases unmatched. Germline CDR1 reads SGDLS; CDR2 reads YYNGEE. CDR3 amino acids: CASSVTGLGGYTF. The CDR3 region has the DNA TGTGCCAGCAGCGTGACAGGGCTAGGGGGCTACACCTTC.

Regarding this clone: The sample has other DNA sequences that encode this CDR3 too. V usage is TRBV28 and J usage is TRBJ1-1, with D uncertain. The CDR3 consists of 15 residues. Looked up from germline, CDR1 is MDHEN and CDR2 is SYDVKM. V lost 6 bases, J lost 0 bases, and 14 bases lay in between. CDR3: CASSLPGPLNTEAFF. As DNA, the CDR3 is TGTGCCAGCAGCCTCCCCGGACCGCTGAACACTGAAGCTTTCTTT.

The rearrangement joins TRBV5-1 to TRBJ2-7; D is unresolved. This CDR3 comprises 14 residues. CDR1 SGHRS and CDR2 YFSETQ come from the germline V gene. The V end was cut by 0 bases, the J end by 3 bases, with 10 bases between. Here the CDR3 reads CASSLAPAIYEQYF. The CDR3, as DNA: TGCGCCAGCAGCTTGGCCCCAGCTATCTACGAGCAGTACTTC.

This chain uses TRBV2 with TRBJ2-1, with D unresolved. Deletions cut 7 bases from V and 6 bases from J, with 19 bases between. The germline V gene has CDR1 SNHLY and CDR2 FYNNEI. This CDR3 spans 15 amino acids. In DNA, the CDR3 is TGTGCCAGCATTCCCCTCTCGGTTGCTAGCAATGAGCAGTTCTTC. Its translation is CASIPLSVASNEQFF.